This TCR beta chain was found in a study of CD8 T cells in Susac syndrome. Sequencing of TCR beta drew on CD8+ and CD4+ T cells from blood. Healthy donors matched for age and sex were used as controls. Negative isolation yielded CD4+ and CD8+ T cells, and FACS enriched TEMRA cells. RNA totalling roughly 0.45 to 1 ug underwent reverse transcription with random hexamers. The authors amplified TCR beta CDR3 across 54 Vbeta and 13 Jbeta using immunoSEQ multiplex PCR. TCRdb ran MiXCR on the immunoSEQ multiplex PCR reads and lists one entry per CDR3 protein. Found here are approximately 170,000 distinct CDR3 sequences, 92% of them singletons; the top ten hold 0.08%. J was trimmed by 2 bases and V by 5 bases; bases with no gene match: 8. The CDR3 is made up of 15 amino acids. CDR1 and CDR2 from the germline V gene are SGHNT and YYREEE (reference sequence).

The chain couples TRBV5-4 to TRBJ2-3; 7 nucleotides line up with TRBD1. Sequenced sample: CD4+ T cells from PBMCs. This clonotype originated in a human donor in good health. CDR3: CASRSGQAYTDTQYF. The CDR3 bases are TGTGCCAGCAGAAGCGGACAGGCTTACACAGATACGCAGTATTTT. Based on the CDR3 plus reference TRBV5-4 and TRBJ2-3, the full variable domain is ETGVTQSPTHLIKTRGQQVTLRCSSQSGHNTVSWYQQALGQGPQFIFQYYREEENGRGNFPPRFSGLQFPNYSSELNVNALELDDSALYLCASRSGQAYTDTQYFGPGTRLTVL.